This TCR beta chain was found in a study of blood T cell repertoires in COVID-19. Overall study context: The study drew acute and convalescent COVID-19 samples from the United States, Italy and Spain.

This CDR3 spans 15 amino acids. J lost 5 bases, V lost 3 bases, and 3 bases had no gene match. In germline, CDR1 is SEHNR, CDR2 FQNEAQ (reference sequence). The protocol was immunoSEQ multiplex PCR, while the TCRdb copy is restricted to in-frame clones and leaves out a portion. The data hold 330,000 or so clones, with roughly 90% observed a single time. Followed longitudinally, the Seattle patients had been enrolled during active infection. This sequence was found in a man aged 30 to 39 with COVID-19, enrolled during active disease. The sequenced sample was peripheral blood. This sequence joins TRBV7-9 and TRBJ2-3; 12 positions match TRBD2. CDR3 amino acids: CASSFGLAGQDTQYF. CDR3 nucleotides: TGTGCCAGCAGCTTTGGACTAGCGGGGCAAGATACGCAGTATTTT. Full variable domain (rest looked up from reference TRBV7-9 and TRBJ2-3): DTGVSQNPRHKITKRGQNVTFRCDPISEHNRLYWYRQTLGQGPEFLTYFQNEAQLEKSRLLSDRFSAERPKGSFSTLEIQRTEQGDSAMYLCASSFGLAGQDTQYFGPGTRLTVL.